The rows below give T cell receptor beta chains drawn from one sample of a study of identifying expanded T cells in peripheral blood. Libraries were prepared by immunoSEQ multiplex PCR; TCRdb keeps only in-frame clonotypes and omits some of them. This sample has about 94,000 clones; nearly 90% occur once, and the top ten carry approximately 5%. Sequencing input: blood. Source of these receptors: a person between 18 and 69 years old in good health. CDR3s include the opening cysteine and the closing phenylalanine or tryptophan. The D gene is left open where the match is weak. A clone size is listed for some rows: how often the clone was seen (once, few, many), or a class if it is expanded.

abundance	v_gene	j_gene	d_gene	CDR3nt	CDR3aa
.	TRBV4-1	TRBJ1-3	.	TGCGCCAGCAGCCAGGAGTTCTCTGGAAACACCATATATTTT	CASSQEFSGNTIYF
.	TRBV6-1	TRBJ1-6	.	TGTGCCAGCAAGCGGGGGATAGATTCACCCCTCCACTTT	CASKRGIDSPLHF
.	TRBV9	TRBJ1-5	.	TGTGCCAGCAGCGACGGGACCGGCAATCAGCCCCAGCATTTT	CASSDGTGNQPQHF
.	TRBV15	TRBJ2-5	.	TGTGCCACCAGCCGAGACAGCGGGGAGACCCAGTACTTC	CATSRDSGETQYF
.	TRBV25-1	TRBJ2-5	.	TGTGCCAGCAGTGAATTAGGCGGGGCAAAAGAGACCCAGTACTTC	CASSELGGAKETQYF
.	TRBV15	TRBJ1-2	.	TGTGCCACCAGCAGAGATAAGGGCGTTAACTATGGCTACACCTTC	CATSRDKGVNYGYTF
.	TRBV2	TRBJ2-6	.	TGTGCCAGCAGTACAGACTCTGGGGCCAACGTCCTGACTTTC	CASSTDSGANVLTF
.	TRBV7-9	TRBJ1-5	TRBD1	TGTGCCAGCAGCTCCACCTATACCGGGACAGCAAATCAGCCCCAGCATTTT	CASSSTYTGTANQPQHF
.	TRBV19	TRBJ1-1	TRBD1	TGTGCCAGTAGTATTTCGAACAGGGGGGGATCTGAAGCTTTCTTT	CASSISNRGGSEAFF
.	TRBV6-1	TRBJ1-2	.	TGTGCCAGCAGTGTAGTTAGAGGGACATCCCCACTCTATGGCTACACCTTC	CASSVVRGTSPLYGYTF
.	TRBV29-1	TRBJ1-1	TRBD1	TGCAGCGTTGACGGTTCCGGGACAGGGGGCACTGAAGCTTTCTTT	CSVDGSGTGGTEAFF
.	TRBV5-6	TRBJ2-2	TRBD2	TGTGCCAGCAGGGGATTAGCGGGAGCCACCGGGGAGCTGTTTTTT	CASRGLAGATGELFF
.	TRBV2	TRBJ2-7	TRBD2	TGTGCCAGCAGATCTGGGACTTCCGCGGGGGGCGAGCAGTACTTC	CASRSGTSAGGEQYF
.	TRBV13	TRBJ1-1	.	TGTGCCAGCAGCCTCGGGCAGGTGGCAAACACTGAAGCTTTCTTT	CASSLGQVANTEAFF
.	TRBV19	TRBJ1-2	.	TGTGCCAGTAGTATAGTCGGGGGGTACTATGGCTACACCTTC	CASSIVGGYYGYTF
few	TRBV6-5	TRBJ1-6	.	TGTGCCAGCAGTTACGGGCAGACCTATAATTCACCCCTCCACTTT	CASSYGQTYNSPLHF
.	TRBV18	TRBJ2-7	TRBD2	TGTGCCAGCTCACCACTAGCGGGAGGGCGAGGCGAGCAGTACTTC	CASSPLAGGRGEQYF
.	TRBV28	TRBJ2-1	.	TGTGCCAGCAGTTGGACGCCGAGGGCACGCAATGAGCAGTTCTTC	CASSWTPRARNEQFF
.	TRBV6-4	TRBJ1-6	TRBD1	TGTGCCAGCAGGGAGGGACAGCGCTATAATTCACCCCTCCACTTT	CASREGQRYNSPLHF
.	TRBV6-5	TRBJ1-1	.	TGTGCCAGCAGTCCCCTAGCATCGGGTAGCACTGAAGCTTTCTTT	CASSPLASGSTEAFF
.	TRBV29-1	TRBJ2-7	TRBD2	TGCAGCGTTGATACCGGGACTAGCGGAGATAGCTCCTACGAGCAGTACTTC	CSVDTGTSGDSSYEQYF
.	TRBV9	TRBJ2-1	.	TGTGCCAGCAGCGCCTCGGTGGGGCCCGCCGACAATGAGCAGTTCTTC	CASSASVGPADNEQFF
once	TRBV19	TRBJ2-3	TRBD2	TGTGCCAGTAGTACACGACTAGCGGGGGGGCCGGTCTCAAATACGCAGTATTTT	CASSTRLAGGPVSNTQYF
.	TRBV19	TRBJ1-1	.	TGTGCCAGTAGTGGATTCCAGAGCCCGACTCTTCCTTTCTTT	CASSGFQSPTLPFF
.	TRBV30	TRBJ2-7	TRBD1	TGTGCCTGGAGCACAGGGACAGACCTCAACGAGCAGTACTTC	CAWSTGTDLNEQYF
once	TRBV7-2	TRBJ2-1	.	TGTGCCAGCAGCTTAGGGGGATGGGGCAGGACCAATGAGCAGTTCTTC	CASSLGGWGRTNEQFF
once	TRBV11-2	TRBJ2-1	TRBD2	TGTGCCAGCAAAAGCGGGGGGGCGAATGAGCAGTTCTTC	CASKSGGANEQFF
.	TRBV19	TRBJ2-2	TRBD2	TGTGCCAGTACTCCACTAGCGGGAGCAGTCGGGGAGCTGTTTTTT	CASTPLAGAVGELFF
.	TRBV7-9	TRBJ2-1	.	TGTGCCAGCAGCTTAGGATACGTCGGGGGATACAATGAGCAGTTCTTC	CASSLGYVGGYNEQFF
once	TRBV30	TRBJ1-1	.	TGTGCCTGGAGTTTAGGTGACTATTGGGATCGGGCTTTCTTT	CAWSLGDYWDRAFF
.	TRBV5-1	TRBJ1-3	.	TGCGCCAGCAGCCCCACTTCATCCAGTCGGGACACCATATATTTT	CASSPTSSSRDTIYF
.	TRBV10-3	TRBJ2-5	.	TGTGCCATCAGCCGGACTACGTACCAAGAGACCCAGTACTTC	CAISRTTYQETQYF
.	TRBV5-1	TRBJ1-5	.	TGCGCCAGCAGCTTGGGAGGGCAACTGAATCAGCCCCAGCATTTT	CASSLGGQLNQPQHF
.	TRBV5-1	TRBJ2-2	.	TGCGCCAGCAGCTTGCCGGCAGGGACCGGGGAGCTGTTTTTT	CASSLPAGTGELFF
once	TRBV9	TRBJ2-1	TRBD2	TGTGCCAGCAGCATCTCGAGTAGCGGGGGGGCCGCATACAATGAGCAGTTCTTC	CASSISSSGGAAYNEQFF
.	TRBV4-1	TRBJ2-2	.	TGCGCCAGCAGCCACAGCCGTTACACCGGGGAGCTGTTTTTT	CASSHSRYTGELFF
.	TRBV7-6	TRBJ2-7	.	TGTGCCAGCAGCTTAGTTTTGGGGGGAGCCTACGAGCAGTACTTC	CASSLVLGGAYEQYF
.	TRBV5-1	TRBJ2-7	TRBD1	TGCGCCAGCAGCTTGGATGGGACAGGGGTTTACGAGCAGTACTTC	CASSLDGTGVYEQYF
.	TRBV5-1	TRBJ2-7	.	TGCGCCAGCAGAATTGGGACGGGCGGCAATACGCTATTTTACGAGCAGTACTTC	CASRIGTGGNTLFYEQYF
.	TRBV19	TRBJ1-5	.	TGTGCCAGTAGTATAGGGGAGCCCCAGCATTTT	CASSIGEPQHF
few	TRBV6-1	TRBJ1-5	.	TGTGCCAGCAGTGAAAATTTTAATAATCAGCCCCAGCATTTT	CASSENFNNQPQHF
.	TRBV15	TRBJ2-5	.	TGTGCCACCAGCAGAGATCGGGTCCGAGAGACCCAGTACTTC	CATSRDRVRETQYF
.	TRBV6-5	TRBJ1-1	TRBD1	TGTGCCAGCAGTTCCGCGACAGGGTGGACTGAAGCTTTCTTT	CASSSATGWTEAFF
.	TRBV29-1	TRBJ2-1	.	TGCAGCGTTGAAGATCAGGGCCGCCCCGGGGGATCCTACAATGAGCAGTTCTTC	CSVEDQGRPGGSYNEQFF
.	TRBV5-1	TRBJ2-3	.	TGCGCCAGCAGCGAGGATCGGGGACCCACAGATACGCAGTATTTT	CASSEDRGPTDTQYF
.	TRBV4-2	TRBJ1-6	.	TGTGCCAGCAGCCAGGGGGAGTACTCCTATAATTCACCCCTCCACTTT	CASSQGEYSYNSPLHF
.	TRBV4-1	TRBJ1-5	.	TGCGCCAGCAGCCACCCCAGGACAGTCACTAATAGCAATCAGCCCCAGCATTTT	CASSHPRTVTNSNQPQHF
.	TRBV12-5	TRBJ1-2	TRBD1	TGTGCTAGTGGTTTGGTATTCCAGACAGGGGGCCGAGGCTATGGCTACACCTTC	CASGLVFQTGGRGYGYTF
.	TRBV29-1	TRBJ2-7	.	TGCAGCGCGATGACAGGATCGTTTGAGCAGTACTTC	CSAMTGSFEQYF
once	TRBV10-1	TRBJ1-1	.	TGCGCCAGCAGTGAGGGGGGCGCGAAGTCTGAAGCTTTCTTT	CASSEGGAKSEAFF
once	TRBV13	TRBJ1-1	.	TGTGCCAGCAGCTTAGGGAGACGCTTCACTGAAGCTTTCTTT	CASSLGRRFTEAFF